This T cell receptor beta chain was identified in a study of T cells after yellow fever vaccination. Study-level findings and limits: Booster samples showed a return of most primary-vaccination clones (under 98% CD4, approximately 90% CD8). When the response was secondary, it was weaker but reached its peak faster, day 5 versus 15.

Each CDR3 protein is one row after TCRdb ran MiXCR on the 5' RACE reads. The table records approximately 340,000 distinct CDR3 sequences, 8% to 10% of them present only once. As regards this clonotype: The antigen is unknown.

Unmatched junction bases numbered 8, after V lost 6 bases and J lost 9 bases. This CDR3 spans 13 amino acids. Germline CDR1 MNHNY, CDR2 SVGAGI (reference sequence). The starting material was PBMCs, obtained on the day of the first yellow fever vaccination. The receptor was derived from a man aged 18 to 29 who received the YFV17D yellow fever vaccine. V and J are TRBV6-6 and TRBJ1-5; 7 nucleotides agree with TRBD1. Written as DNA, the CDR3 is TGTGCCAGCAGCCACGGACAGGCCTGGCCCCAGCATTTT. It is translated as CASSHGQAWPQHF.